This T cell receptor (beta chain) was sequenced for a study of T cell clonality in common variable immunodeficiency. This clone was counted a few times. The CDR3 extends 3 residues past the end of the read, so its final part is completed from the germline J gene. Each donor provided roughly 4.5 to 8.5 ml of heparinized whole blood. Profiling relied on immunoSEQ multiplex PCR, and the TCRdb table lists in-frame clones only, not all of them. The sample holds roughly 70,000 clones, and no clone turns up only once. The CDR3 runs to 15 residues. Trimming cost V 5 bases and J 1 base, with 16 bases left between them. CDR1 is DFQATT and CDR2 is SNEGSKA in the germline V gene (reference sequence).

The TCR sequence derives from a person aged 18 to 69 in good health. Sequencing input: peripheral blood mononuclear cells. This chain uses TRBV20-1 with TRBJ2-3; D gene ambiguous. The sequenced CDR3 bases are TGCAGTGCTGCGGCCGTGAGCCTCCGCACAGATACG. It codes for CSAAAVSLRTDT. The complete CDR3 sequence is CSAAAVSLRTDTQYF.